This TCR beta chain was sequenced for a study of blood T cell repertoires in COVID-19 (dated by TCRdb to the early 2020s). For context, the study as a whole: Collaborator samples came from the United States, Italy and Spain and covered acute and convalescent phases of COVID-19. Samples came from the ongoing ImmuneRACE study (first 160 participants) plus 1,254 subjects from 6 global collaborators. A freely available public database, intended as a resource for researchers studying the immune response to SARS-CoV-2, is where the repertoires were released. Where available, HLA class I and class II types were taken from metadata supplied by the sample provider and were not determined by assay-based typing. The material from the prospective study consisted of cDNA or gDNA derived from T cells, B-cell-depleted T cells, or PBMCs. The dataset comprised deeply sampled blood TCRbeta repertoires from subjects exposed to, actively infected with, or recovered from COVID-19. Nearly every sample came with metadata listing a de-identified subject ID, COVID-19 status, age in years and sex. Results the study describes overall, beyond this receptor: Clinical and demographic metadata were provided uncurated, with the amount varying by source and participant.

The CDR3 sequence holds 14 residues, the cysteine and phenylalanine included. Just CDR3 DNA is preserved here, 42 bases in frame from base 1. V is shortened by 7 bases, J by 1 base, and the region joining them spans 13 bases. Taken from the germline V gene, the CDR1 and CDR2 loops are SNHLY and FYNNEI. The immunoSEQ Assay, a bias-controlled multiplex PCR, was used to amplify TCRbeta CDR3 regions from genomic DNA. As for the original processing: Within the assay, amplification of reference gene primers was used to estimate how many nucleated cells each sample contained. To quantify the absolute abundance of each unique TCRbeta CDR3 rearrangement, sequence reads were collapsed and filtered. For each sample, productive Simpson clonality was calculated as the square root of Simpson's diversity index over productive rearrangements. TCRdb provides this immuneACCESS table in a form limited to in-frame rearrangements. Some clones are lacking; in checked studies, under half of them reflect an unresolved V gene, and why the rest are absent is not known. V and J calls and clone size are given by that table; D and trimming were obtained from the DNA. Recorded for this sample are 100,000 to 150,000 clones; around 81% of them occurred a single time. In total, the top ten clones hold about 18% of the sample.

At one collaborating source in Seattle, patients were enrolled during active infection and were followed longitudinally through the course of disease. The collaborating institutions used their own protocols to collect whole blood in K2EDTA tubes. For TCRbeta analysis, collaborator samples were shipped as frozen whole blood, as isolated PBMCs, or as DNA extracted from either sample type. This clone was counted at least ten times. Which antigen it targets is not known. No much larger clone exists at a distance of one base, and base qualities are not known. The sequence is built from TRBV2 and TRBJ1-1; TRBD1 is perhaps the D gene, given 5 matching bases. The receptor's source is a man aged 25 to 40 with COVID-19, enrolled during active disease. Sequenced material: peripheral blood. At the DNA level, the sequence is TGTGCCAGCACAACGGGGGTACAGAACACTGAAGCTTTCTTT. This codes for CASTTGVQNTEAFF.